What follows is one TCR beta chain and its context. Its antigen is not known. This entry belongs to a study of T cell responses to AZD1222 COVID-19 vaccine. Broader study findings: Only a handful of people who got AZD1222 tested seropositive at baseline. There were mostly white British donors and more females than males, and clonal diversity was possibly underestimated. Repertoire sampling occurred only after the peak T cell response.

Looked up from germline, CDR1 is SGHNT and CDR2 is YENEEA. V gave up 0 bases and J gave up 2 bases; unmatched junction bases: 5. The CDR3 is made up of 17 amino acids. Clones were sequenced by immunoSEQ multiplex PCR, and TCRdb holds only the in-frame ones, with some missing. The sample holds around 180,000 clones, 85% to 95% seen once. The material was peripheral blood, obtained 28 days after the second AZD1222 dose. V gene TRBV11-3 combines with J gene TRBJ2-5, with 11 bases aligning to TRBD2. The TCR sequence derives from an adult who received the AZD1222 COVID-19 vaccine. CDR3 loop: CASSLESSGGAQETQYF. The DNA for the CDR3 is TGTGCCAGCAGCTTAGAGAGTAGCGGGGGGGCTCAAGAGACCCAGTACTTC.